This TCR beta chain emerged from a study of blood T cell repertoires in COVID-19. Study-level background: Sample material is recorded as cDNA or gDNA derived from T cells, B-cell-depleted T cells, or PBMCs.

Clinical history as reported by participants underpinned cohort assignment. This CDR3 comprises 17 residues. V gave up 1 base and J gave up 0 bases, with 16 bases separating them. Germline CDR1 is MDHEN and CDR2 is SYDVKM. The table came from immunoSEQ multiplex PCR; TCRdb's copy has only in-frame clones and leaves some out. Of fewer than 250,000 clones in the sample, more than 80% were seen once. This clonotype originated in a man over 45 who had been exposed to COVID-19. V and J are TRBV28 and TRBJ2-7; tentatively, D is TRBD2 (6 bases). Sequencing was done on a sample of PBMCs or T cells enriched from blood (not recorded which). The CDR3 reads CASSLSGRGSGSYEQYF. CDR3 nucleotides: TGTGCCAGCAGTTTATCCGGGCGGGGAAGTGGCTCCTACGAGCAGTACTTC.